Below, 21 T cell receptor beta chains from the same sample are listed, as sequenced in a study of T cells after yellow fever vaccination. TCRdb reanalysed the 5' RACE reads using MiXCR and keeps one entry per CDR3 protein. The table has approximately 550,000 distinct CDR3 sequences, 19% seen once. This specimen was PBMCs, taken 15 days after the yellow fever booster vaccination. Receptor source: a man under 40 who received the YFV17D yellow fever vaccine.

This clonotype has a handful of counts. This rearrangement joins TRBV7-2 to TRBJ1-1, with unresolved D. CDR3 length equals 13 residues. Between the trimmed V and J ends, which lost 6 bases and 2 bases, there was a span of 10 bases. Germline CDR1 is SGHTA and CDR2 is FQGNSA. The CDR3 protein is CASSLNQNTEAFF. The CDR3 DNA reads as TGTGCCAGCAGTTTAAACCAAAACACTGAAGCTTTCTTT.

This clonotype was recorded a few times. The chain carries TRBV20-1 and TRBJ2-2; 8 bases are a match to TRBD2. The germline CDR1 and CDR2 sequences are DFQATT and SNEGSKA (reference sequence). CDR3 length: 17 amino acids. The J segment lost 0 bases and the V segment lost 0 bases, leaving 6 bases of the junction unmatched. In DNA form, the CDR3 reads TGCAGTGCTAGAGATAGCAGAGCGGGAGCGAACACCGGGGAGCTGTTTTTT. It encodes CSARDSRAGANTGELFF.

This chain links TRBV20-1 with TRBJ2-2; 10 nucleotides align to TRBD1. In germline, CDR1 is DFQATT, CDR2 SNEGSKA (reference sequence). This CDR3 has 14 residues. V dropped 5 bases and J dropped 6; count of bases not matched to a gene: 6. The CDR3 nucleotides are TGCAGTGCTGGCCGGACAGGGGGGTCCGGGGAGCTGTTTTTT. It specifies CSAGRTGGSGELFF.

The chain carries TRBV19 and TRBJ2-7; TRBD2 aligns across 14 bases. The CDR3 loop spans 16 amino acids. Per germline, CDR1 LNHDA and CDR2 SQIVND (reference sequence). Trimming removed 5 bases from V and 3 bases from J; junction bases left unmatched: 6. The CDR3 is CASSGFGTSGSYEQYF. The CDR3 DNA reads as TGTGCCAGTAGTGGTTTCGGGACTAGCGGGAGCTACGAGCAGTACTTC.

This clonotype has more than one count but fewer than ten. The CDR3 sequence: CSARAKLAGNEQFF. CDR3 sequence (DNA): TGCAGTGCTAGAGCTAAACTAGCGGGAAATGAGCAGTTCTTC. The chain couples TRBV20-1 to TRBJ2-1; 10 bases fit TRBD2. The trim removed 1 base at V and 7 bases at J, leaving 4 bases unmatched. Germline assignment: CDR1 DFQATT and CDR2 SNEGSKA (reference sequence). The CDR3 is 14 residues long.

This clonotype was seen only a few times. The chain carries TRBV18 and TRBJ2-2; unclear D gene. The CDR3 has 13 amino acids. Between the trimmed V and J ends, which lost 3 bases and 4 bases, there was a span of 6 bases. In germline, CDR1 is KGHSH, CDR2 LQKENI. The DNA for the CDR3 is TGTGCCAGCTCACCGAGGTCCACCGGGGAGCTGTTTTTT. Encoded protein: CASSPRSTGELFF.

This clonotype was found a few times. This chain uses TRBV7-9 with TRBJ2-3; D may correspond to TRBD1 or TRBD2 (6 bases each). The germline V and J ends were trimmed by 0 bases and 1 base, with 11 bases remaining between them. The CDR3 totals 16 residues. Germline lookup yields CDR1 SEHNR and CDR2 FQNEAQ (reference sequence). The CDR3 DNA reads TGTGCCAGCAGCTTAGCTGGGGGGCTCGGCACAGATACGCAGTATTTT. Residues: CASSLAGGLGTDTQYF.

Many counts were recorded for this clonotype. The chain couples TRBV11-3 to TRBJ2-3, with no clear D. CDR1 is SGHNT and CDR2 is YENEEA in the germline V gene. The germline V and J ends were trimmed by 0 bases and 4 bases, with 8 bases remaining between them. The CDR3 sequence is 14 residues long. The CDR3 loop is CASSLDHKADTQYF. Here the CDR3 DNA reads TGTGCCAGCAGCTTAGACCATAAGGCAGATACGCAGTATTTT.

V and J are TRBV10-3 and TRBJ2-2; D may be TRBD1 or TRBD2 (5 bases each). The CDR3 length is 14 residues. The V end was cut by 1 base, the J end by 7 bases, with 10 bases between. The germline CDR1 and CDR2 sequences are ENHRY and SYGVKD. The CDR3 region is CAISEWGNDGELFF. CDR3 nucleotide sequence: TGTGCCATCAGTGAGTGGGGGAACGACGGGGAGCTGTTTTTT.

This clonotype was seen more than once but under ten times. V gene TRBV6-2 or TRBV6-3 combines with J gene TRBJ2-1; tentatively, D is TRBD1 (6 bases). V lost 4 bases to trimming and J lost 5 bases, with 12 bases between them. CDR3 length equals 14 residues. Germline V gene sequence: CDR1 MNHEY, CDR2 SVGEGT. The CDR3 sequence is CASSLGGADNEQFF. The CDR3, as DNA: TGTGCCAGCAGTTTAGGGGGAGCAGACAATGAGCAGTTCTTC.

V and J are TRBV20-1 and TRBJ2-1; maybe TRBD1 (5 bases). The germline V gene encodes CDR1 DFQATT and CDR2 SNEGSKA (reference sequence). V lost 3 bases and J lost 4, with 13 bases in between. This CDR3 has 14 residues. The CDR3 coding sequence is TGCAGTGCTAGTATCGGCAGGGTTTACAATGAGCAGTTCTTC. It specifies CSASIGRVYNEQFF.

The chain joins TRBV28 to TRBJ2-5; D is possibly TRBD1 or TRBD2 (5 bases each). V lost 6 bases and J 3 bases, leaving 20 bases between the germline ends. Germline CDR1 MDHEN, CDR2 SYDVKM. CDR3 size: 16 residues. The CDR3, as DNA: TGTGCCAGCAGCTCAGCACCGGGACGGAAGAAAGAGACCCAGTACTTC. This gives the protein CASSSAPGRKKETQYF.

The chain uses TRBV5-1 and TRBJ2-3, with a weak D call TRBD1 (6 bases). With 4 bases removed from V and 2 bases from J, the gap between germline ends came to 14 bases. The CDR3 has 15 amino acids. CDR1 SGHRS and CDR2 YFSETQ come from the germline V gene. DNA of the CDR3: TGCGCCAGCAGCCAGGGACACCAACTCACAGATACGCAGTATTTT. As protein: CASSQGHQLTDTQYF.

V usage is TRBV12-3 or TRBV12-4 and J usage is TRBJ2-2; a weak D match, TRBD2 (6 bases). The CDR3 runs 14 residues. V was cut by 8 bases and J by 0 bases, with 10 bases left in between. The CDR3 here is CASATGANTGELFF. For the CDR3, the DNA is TGTGCCAGCGCCACGGGGGCGAACACCGGGGAGCTGTTTTTT.

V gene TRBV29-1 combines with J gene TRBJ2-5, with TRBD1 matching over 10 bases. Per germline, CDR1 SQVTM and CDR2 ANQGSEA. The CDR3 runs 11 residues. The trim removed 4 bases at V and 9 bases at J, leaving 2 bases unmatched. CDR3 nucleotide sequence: TGCAGCGTTGCCGGACAGGGGGCCCAGTACTTC. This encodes CSVAGQGAQYF.

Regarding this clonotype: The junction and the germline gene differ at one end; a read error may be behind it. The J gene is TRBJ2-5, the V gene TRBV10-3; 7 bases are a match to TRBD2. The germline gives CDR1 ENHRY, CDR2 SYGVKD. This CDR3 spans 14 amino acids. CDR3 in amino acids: CASSGGSGRETQYF. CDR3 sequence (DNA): TGTGCCAGCAGTGGCGGGAGTGGTCGAGAGACCCAGTACTTC.

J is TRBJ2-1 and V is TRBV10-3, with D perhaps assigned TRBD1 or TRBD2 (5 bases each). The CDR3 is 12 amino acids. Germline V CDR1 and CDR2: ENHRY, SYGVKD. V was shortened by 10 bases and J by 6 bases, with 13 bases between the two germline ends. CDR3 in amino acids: CATTFGGNEQFF. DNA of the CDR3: TGTGCCACCACCTTTGGGGGCAATGAGCAGTTCTTC.

The CDR3 DNA follows: TGTGCCAGCAGAAAGAGGAGGGAGACGCAGGCAGCTGGGCCTGGAAACACCATATATTTT. Translated, it gives CASRKRRETQAAGPGNTIYF. The chain links TRBV5-6 to TRBJ1-3; D call uncertain. The CDR3 is 20 amino acids. Trimming removed 5 bases at V and 2 bases at J, with 29 bases between. CDR1 SGHDT and CDR2 YYEEEE come from the germline V gene. The whole variable domain, filled in from reference TRBV5-6 and TRBJ1-3, reads DAGVTQSPTHLIKTRGQQVTLRCSPKSGHDTVSWYQQALGQGPQFIFQYYEEEERQRGNFPDRFSGHQFPNYSSELNVNALLLGDSALYLCASRKRRETQAAGPGNTIYFGEGSWLTVV.

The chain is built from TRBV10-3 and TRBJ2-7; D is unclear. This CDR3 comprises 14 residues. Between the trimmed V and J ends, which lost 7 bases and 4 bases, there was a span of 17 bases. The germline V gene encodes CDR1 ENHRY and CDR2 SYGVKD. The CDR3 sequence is CAINPGPIGYEQYF. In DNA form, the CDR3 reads TGTGCCATCAACCCGGGCCCCATAGGTTACGAGCAGTACTTC.

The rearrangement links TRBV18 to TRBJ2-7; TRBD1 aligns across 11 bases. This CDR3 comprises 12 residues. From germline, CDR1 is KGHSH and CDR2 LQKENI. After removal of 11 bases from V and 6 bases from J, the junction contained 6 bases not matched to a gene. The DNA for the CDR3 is TGTGCCGGACGGGACAGGGGGAGCGAGCAGTACTTC. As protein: CAGRDRGSEQYF.

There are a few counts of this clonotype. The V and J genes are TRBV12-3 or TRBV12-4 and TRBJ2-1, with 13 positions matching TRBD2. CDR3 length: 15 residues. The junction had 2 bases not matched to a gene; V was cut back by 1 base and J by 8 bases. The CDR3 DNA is TGTGCCAGCAGTTTAGGGACTAGCGGGAGTCATGAGCAGTTCTTC. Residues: CASSLGTSGSHEQFF.